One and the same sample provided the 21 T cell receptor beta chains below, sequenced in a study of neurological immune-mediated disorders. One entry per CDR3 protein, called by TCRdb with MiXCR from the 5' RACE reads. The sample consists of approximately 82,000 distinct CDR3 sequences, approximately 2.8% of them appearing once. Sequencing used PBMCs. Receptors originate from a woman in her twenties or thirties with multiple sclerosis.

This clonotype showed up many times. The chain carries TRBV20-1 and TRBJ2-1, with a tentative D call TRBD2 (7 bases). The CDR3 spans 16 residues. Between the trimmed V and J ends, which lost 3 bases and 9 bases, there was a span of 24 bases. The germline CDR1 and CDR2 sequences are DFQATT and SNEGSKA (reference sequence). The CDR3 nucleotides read TGCAGTGCTAGGGATAGATCTAGCGGCATAGGGGGTGAGCAGTTCTTC. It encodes CSARDRSSGIGGEQFF.

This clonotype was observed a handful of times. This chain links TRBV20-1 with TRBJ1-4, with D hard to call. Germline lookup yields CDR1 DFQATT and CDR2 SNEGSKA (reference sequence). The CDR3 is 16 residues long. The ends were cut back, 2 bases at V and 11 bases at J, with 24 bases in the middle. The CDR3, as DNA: TGCAGTGCTAGATCTCCCGGGCTCCCTAGGTTTGGGAAACTGTTTTTT. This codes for CSARSPGLPRFGKLFF.

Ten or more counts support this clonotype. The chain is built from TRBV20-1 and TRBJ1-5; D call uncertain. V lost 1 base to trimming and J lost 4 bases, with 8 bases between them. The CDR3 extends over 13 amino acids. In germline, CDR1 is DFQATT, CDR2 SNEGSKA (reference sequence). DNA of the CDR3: TGCAGTGCTAGAGGCAGAATGAATCAGCCCCAGCATTTT. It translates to CSARGRMNQPQHF.

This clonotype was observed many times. CDR3 loop: CASSQDRVDGYTF. For the CDR3, the DNA is TGCGCCAGCAGCCAAGATCGGGTTGATGGCTACACCTTC. The chain couples TRBV4-3 to TRBJ1-2; D gene uncertain. From germline, CDR1 is LGHNA and CDR2 YSLEER. V was cut by 0 bases and J by 6 bases, with 8 bases left in between. This CDR3 has 13 amino acids.

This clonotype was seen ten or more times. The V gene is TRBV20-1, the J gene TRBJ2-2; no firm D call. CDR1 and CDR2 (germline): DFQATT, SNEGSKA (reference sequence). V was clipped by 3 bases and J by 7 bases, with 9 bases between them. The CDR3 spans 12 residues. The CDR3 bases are TGCAGTGCTAGGACTCTCATCGGGGAGCTGTTTTTT. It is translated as CSARTLIGELFF.

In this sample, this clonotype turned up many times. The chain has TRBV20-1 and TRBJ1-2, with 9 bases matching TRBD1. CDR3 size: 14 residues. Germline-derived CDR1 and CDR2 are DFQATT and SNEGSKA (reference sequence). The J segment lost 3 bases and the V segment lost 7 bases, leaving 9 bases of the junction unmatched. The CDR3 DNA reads TGCAGTGGTTTTGACAGGGGGAAAGACTATGGCTACACCTTC. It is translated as CSGFDRGKDYGYTF.

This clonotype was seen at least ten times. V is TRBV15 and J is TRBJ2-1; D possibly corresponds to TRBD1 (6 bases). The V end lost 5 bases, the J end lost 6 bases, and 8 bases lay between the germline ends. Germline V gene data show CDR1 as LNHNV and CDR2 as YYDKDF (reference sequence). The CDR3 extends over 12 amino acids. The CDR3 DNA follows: TGTGCCACCAGCGAACAGGGCAATGAGCAGTTCTTC. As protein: CATSEQGNEQFF.

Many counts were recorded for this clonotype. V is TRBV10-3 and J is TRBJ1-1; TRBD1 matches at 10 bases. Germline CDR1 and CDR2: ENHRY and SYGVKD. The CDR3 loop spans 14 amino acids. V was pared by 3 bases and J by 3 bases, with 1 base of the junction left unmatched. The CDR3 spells CAISEGQGDTEAFF. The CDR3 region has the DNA TGTGCCATCAGTGAAGGACAGGGGGACACTGAAGCTTTCTTT.

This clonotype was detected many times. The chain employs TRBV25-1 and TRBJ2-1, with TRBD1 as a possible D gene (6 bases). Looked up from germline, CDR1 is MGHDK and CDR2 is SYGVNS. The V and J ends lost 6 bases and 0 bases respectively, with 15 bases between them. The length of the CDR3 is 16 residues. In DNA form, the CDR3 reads TGTGCCAGCAGATCGGCAGGGGAAGGCTCCTACAATGAGCAGTTCTTC. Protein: CASRSAGEGSYNEQFF.

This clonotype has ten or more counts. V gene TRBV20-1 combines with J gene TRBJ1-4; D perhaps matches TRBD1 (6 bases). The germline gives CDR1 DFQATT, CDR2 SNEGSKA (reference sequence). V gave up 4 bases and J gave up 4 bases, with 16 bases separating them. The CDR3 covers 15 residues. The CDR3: CSATGQPAGNEKLFF. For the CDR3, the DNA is TGCAGTGCTACCGGACAGCCAGCCGGTAATGAAAAACTGTTTTTT.

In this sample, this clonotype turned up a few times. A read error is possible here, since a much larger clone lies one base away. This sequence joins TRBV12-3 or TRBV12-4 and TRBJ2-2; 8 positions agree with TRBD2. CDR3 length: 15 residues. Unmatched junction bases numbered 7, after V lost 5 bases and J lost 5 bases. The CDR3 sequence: CASSTPGLETGELFF. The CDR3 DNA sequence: TGTGCCAGCAGTACCCCGGGACTAGAAACCGGGGAGCTGTTTTTT.

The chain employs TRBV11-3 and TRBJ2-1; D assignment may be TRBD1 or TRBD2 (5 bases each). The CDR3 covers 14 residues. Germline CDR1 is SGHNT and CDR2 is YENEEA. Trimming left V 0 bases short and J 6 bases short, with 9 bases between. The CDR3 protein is CASSLDPGPNEQFF. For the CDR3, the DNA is TGTGCCAGCAGCTTAGATCCGGGACCCAATGAGCAGTTCTTC.

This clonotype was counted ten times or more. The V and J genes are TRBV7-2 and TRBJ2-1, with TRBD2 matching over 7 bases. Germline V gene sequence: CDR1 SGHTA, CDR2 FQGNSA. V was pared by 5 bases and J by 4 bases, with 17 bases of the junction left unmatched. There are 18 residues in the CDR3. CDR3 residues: CASSPPSLASGRYNEQFF. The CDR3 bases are TGTGCCAGCAGCCCTCCGTCACTAGCGTCAGGTCGGTACAATGAGCAGTTCTTC.

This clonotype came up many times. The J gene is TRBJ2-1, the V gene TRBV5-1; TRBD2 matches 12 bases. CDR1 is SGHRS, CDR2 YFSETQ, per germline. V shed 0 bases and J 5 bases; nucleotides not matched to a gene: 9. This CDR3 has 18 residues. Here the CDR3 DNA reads TGCGCCAGCAGCTTGGTCCTGGGACTAGCGGGCAGGAACAATGAGCAGTTCTTC. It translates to CASSLVLGLAGRNNEQFF. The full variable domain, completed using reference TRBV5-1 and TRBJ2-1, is KAGVTQTPRYLIKTRGQQVTLSCSPISGHRSVSWYQQTPGQGLQFLFEYFSETQRNKGNFPGRFSGRQFSNSRSEMNVSTLELGDSALYLCASSLVLGLAGRNNEQFFGPGTRLTVL.

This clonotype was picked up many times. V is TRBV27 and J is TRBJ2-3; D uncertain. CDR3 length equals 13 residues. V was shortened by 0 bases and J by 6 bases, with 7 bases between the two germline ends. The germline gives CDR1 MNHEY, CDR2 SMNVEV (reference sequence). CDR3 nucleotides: TGTGCCAGCAGTTTATCCCCATATGATACGCAGTATTTT. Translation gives CASSLSPYDTQYF.

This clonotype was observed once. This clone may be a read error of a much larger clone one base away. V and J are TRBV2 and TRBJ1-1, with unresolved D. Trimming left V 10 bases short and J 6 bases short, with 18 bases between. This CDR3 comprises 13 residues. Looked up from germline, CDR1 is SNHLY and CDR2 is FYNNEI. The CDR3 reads CAKRHGFMSEAFF. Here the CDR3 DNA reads TGTGCCAAACGACATGGGTTCATGTCTGAAGCTTTCTTT.

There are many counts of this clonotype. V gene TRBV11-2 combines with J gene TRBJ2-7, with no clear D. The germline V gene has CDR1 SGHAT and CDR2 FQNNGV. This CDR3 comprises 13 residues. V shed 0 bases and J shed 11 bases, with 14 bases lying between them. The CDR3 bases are TGTGCCAGCAGCTTAGATGGATGGGGTATAGAGTACTTC. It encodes CASSLDGWGIEYF.

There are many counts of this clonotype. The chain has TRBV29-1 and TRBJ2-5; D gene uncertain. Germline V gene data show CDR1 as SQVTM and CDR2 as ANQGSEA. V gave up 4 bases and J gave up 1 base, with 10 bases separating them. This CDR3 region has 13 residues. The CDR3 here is CSVGSMIQETQYF. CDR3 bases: TGCAGCGTTGGAAGTATGATCCAAGAGACCCAGTACTTC.

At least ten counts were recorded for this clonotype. The CDR3 loop is CASSLGWGTGLDMGKNIQYF. CDR3 nucleotide sequence: TGTGCCAGCAGCTTAGGGTGGGGGACAGGCCTCGATATGGGGAAAAACATTCAGTACTTC. The rearrangement uses TRBV7-8 and TRBJ2-4; TRBD1 aligns across 8 bases. The CDR3 has 20 residues. The germline gives CDR1 SGHVS, CDR2 FQNEAQ. The V and J ends lost 1 base and 4 bases, in that order; junction bases with no gene match: 18.

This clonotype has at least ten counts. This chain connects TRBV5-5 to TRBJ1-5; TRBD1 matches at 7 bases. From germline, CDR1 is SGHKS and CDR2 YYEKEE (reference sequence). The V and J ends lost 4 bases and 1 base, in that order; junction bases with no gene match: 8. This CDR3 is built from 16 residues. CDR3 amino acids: CASSPAGDSSNQPQHF. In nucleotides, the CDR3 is TGTGCCAGCAGCCCGGCGGGGGACAGCAGCAATCAGCCCCAGCATTTT.

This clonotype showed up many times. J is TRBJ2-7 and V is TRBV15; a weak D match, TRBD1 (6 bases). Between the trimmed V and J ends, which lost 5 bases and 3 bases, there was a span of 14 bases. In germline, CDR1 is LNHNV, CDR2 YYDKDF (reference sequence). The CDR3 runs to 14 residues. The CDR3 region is CATSYKTGSYEQYF. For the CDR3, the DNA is TGTGCCACCAGCTATAAGACAGGTAGCTACGAGCAGTACTTC.